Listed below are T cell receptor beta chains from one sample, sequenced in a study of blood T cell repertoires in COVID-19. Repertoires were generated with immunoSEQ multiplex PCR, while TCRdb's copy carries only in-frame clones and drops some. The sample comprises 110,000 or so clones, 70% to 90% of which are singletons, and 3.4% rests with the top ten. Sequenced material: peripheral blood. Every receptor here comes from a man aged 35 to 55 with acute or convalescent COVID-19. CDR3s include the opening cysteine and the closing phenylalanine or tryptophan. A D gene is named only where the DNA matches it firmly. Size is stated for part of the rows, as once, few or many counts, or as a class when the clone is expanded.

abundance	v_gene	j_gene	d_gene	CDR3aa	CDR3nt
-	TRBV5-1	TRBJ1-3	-	CASSLYSGSGNTIYF	TGCGCCAGCAGCTTGTATTCAGGGTCTGGAAACACCATATATTTT
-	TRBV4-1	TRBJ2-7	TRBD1	CASSRSGDRAYEQYF	TGCGCCAGCAGCAGGAGCGGGGACAGGGCTTACGAGCAGTACTTC
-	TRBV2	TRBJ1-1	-	CASSRFAGIEAFF	TGTGCCAGCAGCCGCTTCGCGGGTATTGAAGCTTTCTTT
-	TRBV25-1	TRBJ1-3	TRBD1	CASSTGQGPNAGNTIYF	TGTGCCAGCAGTACGGGACAGGGGCCAAACGCTGGAAACACCATATATTTT
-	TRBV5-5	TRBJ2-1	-	CASSLVGAGEQFF	TGTGCCAGCAGCTTGGTGGGGGCTGGTGAGCAGTTCTTC
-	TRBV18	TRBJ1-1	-	CASSPDTNTEAFF	TGTGCCAGCTCACCCGACACAAACACTGAAGCTTTCTTT
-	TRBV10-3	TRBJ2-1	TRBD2	CAISDGGGAVEQFF	TGTGCCATCAGTGATGGCGGGGGGGCAGTTGAGCAGTTCTTC
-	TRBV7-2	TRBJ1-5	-	CASSLLYSNQPQHF	TGTGCCAGCAGCTTATTATACTCTAATCAGCCCCAGCATTTT
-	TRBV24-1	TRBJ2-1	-	CATSDLQGEVDNEQFF	TGTGCCACCAGTGACCTCCAAGGGGAGGTTGACAATGAGCAGTTCTTC
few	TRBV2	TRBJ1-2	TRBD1	CASSVWDRSLYGYTF	TGTGCCAGCAGTGTTTGGGACAGGTCCCTCTATGGCTACACCTTC
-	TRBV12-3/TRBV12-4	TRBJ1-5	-	CASSFRVNQPQHF	TGTGCCAGCAGTTTTCGGGTTAATCAGCCCCAGCATTTT
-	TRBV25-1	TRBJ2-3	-	CASSGGAGLRTDTQYF	TGTGCCAGCAGTGGGGGTGCGGGCCTACGCACAGATACGCAGTATTTT
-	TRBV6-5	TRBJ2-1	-	CASSYGDTHYNEQFF	TGTGCCAGCAGTTACGGGGACACTCACTACAATGAGCAGTTCTTC
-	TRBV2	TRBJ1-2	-	CASSESYSNLNYGYTF	TGTGCCAGCAGTGAGAGTTACTCCAACCTTAACTATGGCTACACCTTC
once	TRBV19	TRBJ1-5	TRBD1	CASRTGTGFYQPQHF	TGTGCCAGTAGAACCGGGACAGGGTTCTATCAGCCCCAGCATTTT
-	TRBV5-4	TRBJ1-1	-	CASSLGHLEAFF	TGTGCCAGCAGCTTGGGACACCTTGAAGCTTTCTTT
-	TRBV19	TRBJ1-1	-	CASTRSTGRTEAFF	TGTGCCAGTACTAGATCGACAGGTCGGACTGAAGCTTTCTTT
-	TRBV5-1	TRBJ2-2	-	CASGGLSNTGELFF	TGCGCCAGCGGAGGGCTCTCGAACACCGGGGAGCTGTTTTTT
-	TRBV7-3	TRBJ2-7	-	CASSPLAGSYEQYF	TGTGCCAGCAGCCCGTTGGCAGGGTCCTACGAGCAGTACTTC
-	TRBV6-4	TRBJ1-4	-	CASICNEKLFF	TGTGCCAGCATATGTAATGAAAAACTGTTTTTT
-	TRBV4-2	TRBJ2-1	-	CASSPEEVLDNEQFF	TGTGCCAGCAGCCCGGAGGAGGTTCTCGACAATGAGCAGTTCTTC
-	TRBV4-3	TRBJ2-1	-	CASSQGYSSYNEQFF	TGCGCCAGCAGCCAAGGGTATAGCTCCTACAATGAGCAGTTCTTC
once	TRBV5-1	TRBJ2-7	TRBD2	CASSATSGGFYEQYF	TGCGCCAGCAGCGCGACTAGCGGGGGCTTCTACGAGCAGTACTTC
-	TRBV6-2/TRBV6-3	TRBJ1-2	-	CASSYTSGRAGF	TGTGCCAGCAGTTACACCTCGGGGAGGGCCGGATTC
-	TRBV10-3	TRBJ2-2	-	CAISDTGGGTGELFF	TGTGCCATCAGTGACACAGGGGGGGGTACCGGGGAGCTGTTTTTT
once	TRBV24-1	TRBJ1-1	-	CATSESGGGTEAFF	TGTGCCACCAGTGAATCGGGGGGCGGGACTGAAGCTTTCTTT
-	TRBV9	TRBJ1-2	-	CASSSHREGGYTF	TGTGCCAGCAGCTCTCACAGGGAAGGAGGCTACACCTTC
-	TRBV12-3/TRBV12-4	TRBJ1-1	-	CASSPYRNTEAFF	TGTGCCAGCAGTCCGTACAGGAACACTGAAGCTTTCTTT
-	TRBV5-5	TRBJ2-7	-	CASSRQGPNYEQYF	TGTGCCAGCAGCAGGCAGGGGCCCAACTACGAGCAGTACTTC